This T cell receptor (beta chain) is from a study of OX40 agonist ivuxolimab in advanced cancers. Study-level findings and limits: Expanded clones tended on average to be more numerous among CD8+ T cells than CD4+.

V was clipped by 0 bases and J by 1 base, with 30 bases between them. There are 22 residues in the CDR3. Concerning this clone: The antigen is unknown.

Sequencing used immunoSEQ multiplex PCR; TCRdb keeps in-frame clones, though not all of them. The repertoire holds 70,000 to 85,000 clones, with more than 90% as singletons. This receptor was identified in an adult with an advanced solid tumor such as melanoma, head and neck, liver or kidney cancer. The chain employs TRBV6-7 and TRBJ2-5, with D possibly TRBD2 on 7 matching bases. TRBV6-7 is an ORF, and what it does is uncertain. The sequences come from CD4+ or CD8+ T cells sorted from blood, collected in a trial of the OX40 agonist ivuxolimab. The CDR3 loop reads CASSYSSNPSKGGESAQETQYF. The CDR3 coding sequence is TGTGCCAGCAGTTACTCCTCTAACCCCTCGAAAGGGGGGGAGTCGGCCCAAGAGACCCAGTACTTC.